These 6 T cell receptor beta chains were sequenced from one sample in a study of blood T cell repertoires in COVID-19. Profiled with immunoSEQ multiplex PCR; TCRdb holds only in-frame clones, not every one. The table lists approximately 180,000 clones, approximately 83% of them singletons, with about 3.3% in the top ten. The sequenced material came from peripheral blood. These receptors were collected from a man in his sixties with acute or convalescent COVID-19.

J is TRBJ2-1 and V is TRBV7-9, with 12 bases matching TRBD2. Germline values: CDR1 SEHNR, CDR2 FQNEAQ (reference sequence). Trimming took 7 bases from V and 10 from J; bases not matched to a gene: 8. This CDR3 is built from 14 residues. The CDR3 reads CASMTTSGGREQFF. The CDR3, as DNA: TGTGCCAGCATGACGACTAGCGGGGGTCGAGAGCAGTTCTTC.

This clone was found once. Other DNA sequences in this specimen translate into the identical CDR3. The V and J genes are TRBV5-1 and TRBJ2-5; 14 positions match TRBD2. Germline CDR1 reads SGHRS; CDR2 reads YFSETQ. With 4 bases clipped from V and 2 bases from J, the junction kept 19 bases outside the gene matches. The CDR3 contains 21 residues. This CDR3 reads CASSELPPGTSGSVGQETQYF. DNA for the CDR3: TGCGCCAGCAGCGAACTACCCCCGGGGACTAGCGGGAGTGTGGGGCAAGAGACCCAGTACTTC.

This clone was observed a single time. V usage is TRBV7-2 and J usage is TRBJ1-3, with D hard to call. CDR1 SGHTA and CDR2 FQGNSA come from the germline V gene. V was shortened by 1 base and J by 1 base, with 8 bases between the two germline ends. This CDR3 comprises 15 residues. The CDR3, as DNA: TGTGCCAGCAGCTTAGTACGGTCGTCTGGAAACACCATATATTTT. As protein: CASSLVRSSGNTIYF.

V and J are TRBV2 and TRBJ2-5; D gene ambiguous. From germline, CDR1 is SNHLY and CDR2 FYNNEI. V was clipped by 3 bases and J by 0 bases, with 8 bases between them. This CDR3 is built from 14 residues. The CDR3 DNA reads as TGTGCCAGCAGTGAGTCAATGTACCAAGAGACCCAGTACTTC. Translation gives CASSESMYQETQYF.

The chain links TRBV5-4 to TRBJ2-1, with TRBD2 matching 7 bases. CDR1 is SGHNT and CDR2 is YYREEE in the germline V gene (reference sequence). V shed 4 bases and J 3 bases; nucleotides not matched to a gene: 10. The CDR3 has 16 residues. CDR3 sequence reads: CASSRGTNVDYNEQFF. The CDR3 DNA reads as TGTGCCAGCAGCCGAGGGACTAACGTAGACTACAATGAGCAGTTCTTC.

This sequence joins TRBV27 and TRBJ1-2, with unresolved D. V was clipped by 5 bases and J by 1 base, with 5 bases between them. Germline V CDR1 and CDR2: MNHEY, SMNVEV (reference sequence). The CDR3 is made up of 12 amino acids. The CDR3 region has the DNA TGTGCCAGCAGTCAAAATAACTATGGCTACACCTTC. Its protein product is CASSQNNYGYTF.